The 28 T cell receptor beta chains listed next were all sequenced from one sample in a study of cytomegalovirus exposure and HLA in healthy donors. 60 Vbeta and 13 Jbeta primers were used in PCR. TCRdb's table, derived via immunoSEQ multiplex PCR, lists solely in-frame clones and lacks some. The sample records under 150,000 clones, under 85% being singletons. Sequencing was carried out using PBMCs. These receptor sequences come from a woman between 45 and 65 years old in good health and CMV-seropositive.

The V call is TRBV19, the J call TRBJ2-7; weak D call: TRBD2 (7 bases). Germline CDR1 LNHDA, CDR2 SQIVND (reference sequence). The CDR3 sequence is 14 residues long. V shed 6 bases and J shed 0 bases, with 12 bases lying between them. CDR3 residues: CASRGGGSSYEQYF. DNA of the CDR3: TGTGCCAGTAGAGGGGGAGGGAGCTCCTACGAGCAGTACTTC.

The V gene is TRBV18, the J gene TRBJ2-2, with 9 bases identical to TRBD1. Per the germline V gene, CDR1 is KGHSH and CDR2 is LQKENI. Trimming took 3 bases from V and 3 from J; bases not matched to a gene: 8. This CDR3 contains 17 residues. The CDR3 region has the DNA TGTGCCAGCTCACCGTCTTGGGACAGGGCAGACACCGGGGAGCTGTTTTTT. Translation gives CASSPSWDRADTGELFF.

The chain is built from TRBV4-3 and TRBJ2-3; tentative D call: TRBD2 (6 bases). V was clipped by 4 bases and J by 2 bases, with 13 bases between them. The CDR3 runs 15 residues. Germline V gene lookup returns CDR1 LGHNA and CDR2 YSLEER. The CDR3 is CASSPHGTPTDTQYF. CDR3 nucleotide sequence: TGCGCCAGCAGCCCGCACGGGACTCCCACAGATACGCAGTATTTT.

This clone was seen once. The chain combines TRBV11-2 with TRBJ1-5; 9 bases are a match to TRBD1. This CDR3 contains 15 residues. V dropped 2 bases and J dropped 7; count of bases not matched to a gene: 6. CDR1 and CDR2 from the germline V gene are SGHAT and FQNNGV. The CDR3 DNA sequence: TGTGCCAGCAGCTTATCGGGGACAGGGCGCCAGCCCCAGCATTTT. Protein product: CASSLSGTGRQPQHF.

The CDR3 is CASSVGLAGGPSTDTQYF. DNA of the CDR3: TGTGCCAGCAGCGTGGGACTAGCGGGGGGGCCGAGCACAGATACGCAGTATTTT. The chain uses TRBV13 and TRBJ2-3; TRBD2 matches at 16 bases. This CDR3 contains 18 residues. Germline V lookup: CDR1 PRHDT, CDR2 FYEKMQ (reference sequence). After removal of 5 bases from V and 0 bases from J, the junction contained 5 bases not matched to a gene.

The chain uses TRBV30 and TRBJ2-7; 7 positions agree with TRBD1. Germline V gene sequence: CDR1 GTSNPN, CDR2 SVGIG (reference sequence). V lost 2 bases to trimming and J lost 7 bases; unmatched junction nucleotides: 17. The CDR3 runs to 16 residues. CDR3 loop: CAWSLQGPGSRGEQYF. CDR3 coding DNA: TGTGCCTGGAGTCTACAGGGGCCAGGCTCCCGCGGGGAGCAGTACTTC.

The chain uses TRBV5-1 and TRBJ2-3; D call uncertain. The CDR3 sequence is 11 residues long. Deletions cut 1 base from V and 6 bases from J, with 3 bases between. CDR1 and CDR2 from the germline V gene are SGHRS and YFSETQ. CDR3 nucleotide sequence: TGCGCCAGCAGCTTGCGGGATACGCAGTATTTT. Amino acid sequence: CASSLRDTQYF.

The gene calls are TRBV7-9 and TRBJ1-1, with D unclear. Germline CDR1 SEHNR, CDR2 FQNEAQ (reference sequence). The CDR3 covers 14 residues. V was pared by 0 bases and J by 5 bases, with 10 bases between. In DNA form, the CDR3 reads TGTGCCAGCAGCTTAGCCCCGCCGGGGACTGAAGCTTTCTTT. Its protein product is CASSLAPPGTEAFF.

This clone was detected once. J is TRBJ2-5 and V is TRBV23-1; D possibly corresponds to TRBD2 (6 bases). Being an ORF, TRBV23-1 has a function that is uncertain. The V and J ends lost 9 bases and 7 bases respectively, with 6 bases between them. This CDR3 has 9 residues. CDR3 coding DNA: TGCGCCAGGGGGGGGACCCAGTACTTC. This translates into CARGGTQYF.

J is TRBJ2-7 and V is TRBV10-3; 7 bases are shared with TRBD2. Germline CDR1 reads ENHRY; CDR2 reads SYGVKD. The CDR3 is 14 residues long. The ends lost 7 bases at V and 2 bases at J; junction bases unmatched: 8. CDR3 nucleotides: TGTGCCATCAACCCCGGGACTAACACCTACGAGCAGTACTTC. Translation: CAINPGTNTYEQYF.

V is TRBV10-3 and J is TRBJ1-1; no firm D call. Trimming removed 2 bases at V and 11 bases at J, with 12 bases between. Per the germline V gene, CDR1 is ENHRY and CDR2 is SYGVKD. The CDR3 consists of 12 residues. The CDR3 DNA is TGTGCCATCAGTGAGAATGGGCGTCGGGCTTTCTTT. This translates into CAISENGRRAFF.

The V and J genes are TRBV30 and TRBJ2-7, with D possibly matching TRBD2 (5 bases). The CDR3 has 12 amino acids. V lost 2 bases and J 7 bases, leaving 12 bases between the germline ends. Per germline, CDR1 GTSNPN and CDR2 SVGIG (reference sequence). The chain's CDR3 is CAWSPRPGEQYF. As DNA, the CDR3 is TGTGCCTGGAGTCCCCGCCCGGGGGAGCAGTACTTC.

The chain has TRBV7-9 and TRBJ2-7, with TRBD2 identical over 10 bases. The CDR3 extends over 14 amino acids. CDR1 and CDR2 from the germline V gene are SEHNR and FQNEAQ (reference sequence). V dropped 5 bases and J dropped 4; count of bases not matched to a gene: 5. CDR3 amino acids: CASSLERGGYEQYF. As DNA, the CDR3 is TGTGCCAGCAGCCTCGAGCGGGGGGGTTACGAGCAGTACTTC.

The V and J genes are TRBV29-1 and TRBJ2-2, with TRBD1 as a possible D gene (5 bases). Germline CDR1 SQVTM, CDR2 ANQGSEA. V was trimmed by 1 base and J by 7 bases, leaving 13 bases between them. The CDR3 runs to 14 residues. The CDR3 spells CSVEGQRKVGELFF. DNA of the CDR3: TGCAGCGTTGAAGGACAGAGAAAGGTCGGGGAGCTGTTTTTT.

The CDR3 region is CASSLAAEGEQFF. CDR3 in DNA: TGTGCCAGCAGCCTAGCAGCGGAAGGGGAGCAGTTCTTC. The chain employs TRBV9 and TRBJ2-1, with D maybe TRBD2 (5 bases). The CDR3 runs to 13 residues. Germline V gives CDR1 SGDLS, CDR2 YYNGEE. V shed 4 bases and J shed 10 bases, with 15 bases lying between them.

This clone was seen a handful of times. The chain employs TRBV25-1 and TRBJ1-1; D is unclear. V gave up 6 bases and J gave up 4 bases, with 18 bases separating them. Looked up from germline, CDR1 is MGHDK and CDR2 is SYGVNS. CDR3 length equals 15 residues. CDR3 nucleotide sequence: TGTGCCAGCAGAGCGGCGGTCGCAGGTCCCACTGAAGCTTTCTTT. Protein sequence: CASRAAVAGPTEAFF.

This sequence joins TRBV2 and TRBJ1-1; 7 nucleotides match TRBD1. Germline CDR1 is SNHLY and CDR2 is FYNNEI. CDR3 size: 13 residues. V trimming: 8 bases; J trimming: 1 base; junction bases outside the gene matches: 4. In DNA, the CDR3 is TGTGCCAGCCACAGGGGCGCGAACACTGAAGCTTTCTTT. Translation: CASHRGANTEAFF.

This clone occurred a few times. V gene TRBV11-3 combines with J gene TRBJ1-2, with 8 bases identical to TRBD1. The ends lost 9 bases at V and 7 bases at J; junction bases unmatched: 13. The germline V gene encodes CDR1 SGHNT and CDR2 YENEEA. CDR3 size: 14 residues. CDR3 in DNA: TGTGCCAGTCAACCTGGACAGGGTGAGGGTGGCTACACCTTC. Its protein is CASQPGQGEGGYTF. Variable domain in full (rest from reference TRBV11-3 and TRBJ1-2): EAGVVQSPRYKIIEKKQPVAFWCNPISGHNTLYWYLQNLGQGPELLIRYENEEAVDDSQLPKDRFSAERLKGVDSTLKIQPAELGDSAVYLCASQPGQGEGGYTFGSGTRLTVV.

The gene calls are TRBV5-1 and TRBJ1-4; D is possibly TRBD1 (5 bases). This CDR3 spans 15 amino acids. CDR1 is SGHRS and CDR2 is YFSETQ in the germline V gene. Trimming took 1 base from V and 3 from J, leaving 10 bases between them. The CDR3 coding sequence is TGCGCCAGCAGCTTGTTGGCAGGGCCTAATGAAAAACTGTTTTTT. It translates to CASSLLAGPNEKLFF.

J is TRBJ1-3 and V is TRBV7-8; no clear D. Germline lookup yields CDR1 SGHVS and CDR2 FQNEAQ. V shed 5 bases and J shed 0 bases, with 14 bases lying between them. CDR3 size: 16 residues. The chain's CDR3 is CASSAGRFLSGNTIYF. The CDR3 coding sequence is TGTGCCAGCAGCGCGGGGAGATTTCTCTCTGGAAACACCATATATTTT.

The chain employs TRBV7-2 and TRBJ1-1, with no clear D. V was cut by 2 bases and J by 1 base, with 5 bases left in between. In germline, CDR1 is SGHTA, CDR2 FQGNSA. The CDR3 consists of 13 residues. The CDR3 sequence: CASSLQWNTEAFF. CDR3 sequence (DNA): TGTGCCAGCAGCTTACAATGGAACACTGAAGCTTTCTTT.

The CDR3, as DNA: TGTGCCAGCAGCGGGCAGGGTTATAATCTGGATACGCAGTATTTT. Encoded protein: CASSGQGYNLDTQYF. The chain joins TRBV5-6 to TRBJ2-3; D perhaps matches TRBD1 (5 bases). Per germline, CDR1 SGHDT and CDR2 YYEEEE. The V and J ends lost 4 bases and 6 bases respectively, with 18 bases between them. The CDR3 covers 15 residues. The whole variable domain, filled in from reference TRBV5-6 and TRBJ2-3, reads DAGVTQSPTHLIKTRGQQVTLRCSPKSGHDTVSWYQQALGQGPQFIFQYYEEEERQRGNFPDRFSGHQFPNYSSELNVNALLLGDSALYLCASSGQGYNLDTQYFGPGTRLTVL.

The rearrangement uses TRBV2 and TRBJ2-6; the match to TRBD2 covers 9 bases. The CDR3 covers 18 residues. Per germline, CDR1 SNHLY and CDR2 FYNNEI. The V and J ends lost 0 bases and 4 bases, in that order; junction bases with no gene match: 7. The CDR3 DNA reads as TGTGCCAGCAGTGAAGCGGGGCGGGGGGGGCTAGGGGCCAACGTCCTGACTTTC. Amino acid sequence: CASSEAGRGGLGANVLTF.

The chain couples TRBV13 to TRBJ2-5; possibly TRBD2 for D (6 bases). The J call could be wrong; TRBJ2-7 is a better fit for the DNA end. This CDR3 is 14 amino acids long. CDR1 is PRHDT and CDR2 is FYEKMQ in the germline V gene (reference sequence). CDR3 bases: TGTGCCAGCAGCCCCTCCGGGAGCCATCTCGAGCAGTACTTC. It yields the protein CASSPSGSHLEQYF.

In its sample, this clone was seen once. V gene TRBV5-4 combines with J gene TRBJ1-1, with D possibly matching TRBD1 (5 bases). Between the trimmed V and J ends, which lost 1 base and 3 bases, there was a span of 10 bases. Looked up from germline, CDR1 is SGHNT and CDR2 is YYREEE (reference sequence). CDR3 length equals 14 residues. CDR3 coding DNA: TGTGCCAGCAGCTTGACTGGGGGGGACACTGAAGCTTTCTTT. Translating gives CASSLTGGDTEAFF.

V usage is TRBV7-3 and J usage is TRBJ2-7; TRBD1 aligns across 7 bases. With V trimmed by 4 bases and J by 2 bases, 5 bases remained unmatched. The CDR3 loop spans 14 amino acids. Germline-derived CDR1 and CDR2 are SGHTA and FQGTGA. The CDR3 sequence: CASSSSGQAYEQYF. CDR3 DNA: TGTGCCAGCAGCTCCTCAGGACAGGCCTACGAGCAGTACTTC.

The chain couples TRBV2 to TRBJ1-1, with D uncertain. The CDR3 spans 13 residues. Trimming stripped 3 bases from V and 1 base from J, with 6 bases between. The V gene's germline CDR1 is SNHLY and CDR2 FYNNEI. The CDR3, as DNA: TGTGCCAGCAGTGATGAGGGGAACACTGAAGCTTTCTTT. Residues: CASSDEGNTEAFF.

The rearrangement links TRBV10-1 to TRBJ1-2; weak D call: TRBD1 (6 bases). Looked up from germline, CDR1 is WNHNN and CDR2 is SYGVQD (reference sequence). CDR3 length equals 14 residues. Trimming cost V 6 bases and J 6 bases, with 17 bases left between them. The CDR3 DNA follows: TGCGCCAGCAGGCTCTACAGGGAAAGCCATGGCTACACCTTC. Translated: CASRLYRESHGYTF.